This T cell receptor beta chain was found in a study of OX40 agonist ivuxolimab in advanced cancers. Study information: In this cohort, patients received ivuxolimab, an agonistic anti-OX40 (CD134) antibody. Each patient was given ivuxolimab into a vein every 2 weeks, at 0.01 to 10 mg/kg.

At cycle 4 day 1, cycle 7 day 1, and baseline, blood was sampled. The CDR3 has 15 residues. The germline CDR1 and CDR2 sequences are SGHTA and FQGNSA. Trimming took 0 bases from V and 2 from J, leaving 9 bases between them. Generated by immunoSEQ multiplex PCR, the TCRdb table keeps only in-frame clones and is missing some. The data show 57,000 or so clones, around four fifths seen once. This chain links TRBV7-2 with TRBJ2-3; D is unclear. This receptor was identified in an adult with an advanced solid tumor such as melanoma, head and neck, liver or kidney cancer. Sample: CD4+ or CD8+ T cells sorted from blood, taken in a trial of the OX40 agonist ivuxolimab. CDR3 bases: TGTGCCAGCAGCTTAGCAAGGGAATTCACAGATACGCAGTATTTT. Protein: CASSLAREFTDTQYF.